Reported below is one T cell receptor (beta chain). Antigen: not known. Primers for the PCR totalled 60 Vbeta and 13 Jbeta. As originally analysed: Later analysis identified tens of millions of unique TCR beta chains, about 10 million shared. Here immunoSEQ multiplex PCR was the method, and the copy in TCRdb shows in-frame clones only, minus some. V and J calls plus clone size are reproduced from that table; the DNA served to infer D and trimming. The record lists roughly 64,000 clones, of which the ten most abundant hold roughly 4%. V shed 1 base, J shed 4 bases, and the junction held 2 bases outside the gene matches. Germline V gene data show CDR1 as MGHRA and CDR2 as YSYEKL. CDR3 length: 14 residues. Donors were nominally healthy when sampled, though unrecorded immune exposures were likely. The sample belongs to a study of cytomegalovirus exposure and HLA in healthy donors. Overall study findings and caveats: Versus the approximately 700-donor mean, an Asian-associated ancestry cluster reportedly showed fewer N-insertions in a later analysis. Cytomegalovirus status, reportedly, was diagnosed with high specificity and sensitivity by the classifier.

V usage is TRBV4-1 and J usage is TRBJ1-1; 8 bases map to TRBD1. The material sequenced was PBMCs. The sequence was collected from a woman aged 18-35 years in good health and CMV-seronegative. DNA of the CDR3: TGCGCCAGCAGCCAAGGAGGACAGGGCACTGAAGCTTTCTTT. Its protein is CASSQGGQGTEAFF.